This T cell receptor beta chain was captured in a study of CD8+ T cells in alopecia areata. Trimming left V 0 bases short and J 11 bases short, with 11 bases between. Per germline, CDR1 SEHNR and CDR2 FQNEAQ (reference sequence). There are 13 residues in the CDR3. Study results and limitations: Many expanded lesional clones persisted in scalp and blood during tofacitinib treatment.

Notes on this clone: Its antigen is unidentified.

Sequencing relied on a cDNA template that was reverse transcribed from extracted RNA. Repertoires were generated with immunoSEQ multiplex PCR, while TCRdb's copy carries only in-frame clones and drops some. This table has more than 130,000 clones, approximately 80% appearing once. The treatment denotes: oral pan-JAK inhibitor, 5-10 mg twice daily. This sequence was found in a human donor with alopecia areata. Material: CD8+ T cells sorted from blood, obtained at week 4, from a patient treated with tofacitinib. This chain connects TRBV7-9 to TRBJ2-1; D gene ambiguous. This CDR3 is CASSLASDPQQFF. The DNA of the CDR3 is TGTGCCAGCAGCTTAGCTTCGGACCCGCAGCAGTTCTTC.